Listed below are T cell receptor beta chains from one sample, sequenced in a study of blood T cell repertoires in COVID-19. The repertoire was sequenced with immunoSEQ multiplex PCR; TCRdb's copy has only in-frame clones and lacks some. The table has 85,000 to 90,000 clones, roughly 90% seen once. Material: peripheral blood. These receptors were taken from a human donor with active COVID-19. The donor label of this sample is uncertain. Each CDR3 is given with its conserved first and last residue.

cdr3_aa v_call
CASSLGSAVMGGHYGYTF TRBV5-1
CASRTQGDTEAFF TRBV28
CASSVASGGSGKSTDTQYF TRBV9
CASRELAGGTGGANVLTF TRBV2
CASSFSAGGNNEQFF TRBV7-2
CASSTAGGTYEQYF TRBV19
CASSLAKGSGYNEQFF TRBV7-2
CASSDQGTISAEAFF TRBV2
CASSLPGSPLTDTQYF TRBV7-9
CASSLWGGGPETQYF TRBV5-6
CASSEEGATNEQFF TRBV6-1
CASSLLAPVNTEAFF TRBV5-5
CANRARDRRIYQPQHF TRBV25-1
CASSQDIGEWIDGYTF TRBV4-3